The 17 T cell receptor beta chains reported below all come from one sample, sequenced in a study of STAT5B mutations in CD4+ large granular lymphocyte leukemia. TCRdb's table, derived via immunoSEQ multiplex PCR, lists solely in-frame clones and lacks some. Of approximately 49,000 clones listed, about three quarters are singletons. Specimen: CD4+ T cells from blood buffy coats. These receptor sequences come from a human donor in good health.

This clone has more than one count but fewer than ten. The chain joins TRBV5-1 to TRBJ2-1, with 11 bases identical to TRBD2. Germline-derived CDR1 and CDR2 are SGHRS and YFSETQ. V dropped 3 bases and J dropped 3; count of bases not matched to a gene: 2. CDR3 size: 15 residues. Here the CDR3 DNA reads TGCGCCAGCAGCTCTAGCGGGGGGAACTACAATGAGCAGTTCTTC. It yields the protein CASSSSGGNYNEQFF.

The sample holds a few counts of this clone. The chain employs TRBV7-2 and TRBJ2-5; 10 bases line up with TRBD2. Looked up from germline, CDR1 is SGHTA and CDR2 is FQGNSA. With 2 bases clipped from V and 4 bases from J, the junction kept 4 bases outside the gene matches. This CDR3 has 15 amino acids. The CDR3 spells CASSLISGGAETQYF. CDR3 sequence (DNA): TGTGCCAGCAGCTTAATCAGCGGGGGGGCAGAGACCCAGTACTTC.

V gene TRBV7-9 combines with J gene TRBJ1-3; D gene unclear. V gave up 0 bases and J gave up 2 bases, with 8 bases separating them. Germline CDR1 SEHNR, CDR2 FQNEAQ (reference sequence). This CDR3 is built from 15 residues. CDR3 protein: CASSLAGFAGNTIYF. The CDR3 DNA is TGTGCCAGCAGCTTAGCAGGTTTCGCTGGAAACACCATATATTTT. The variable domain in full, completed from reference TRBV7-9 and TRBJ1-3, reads DTGVSQNPRHKITKRGQNVTFRCDPISEHNRLYWYRQTLGQGPEFLTYFQNEAQLEKSRLLSDRFSAERPKGSFSTLEIQRTEQGDSAMYLCASSLAGFAGNTIYFGEGSWLTVV.

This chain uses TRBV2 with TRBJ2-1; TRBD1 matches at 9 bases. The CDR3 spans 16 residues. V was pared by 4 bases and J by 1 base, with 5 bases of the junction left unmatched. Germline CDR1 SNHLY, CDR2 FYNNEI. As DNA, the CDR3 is TGTGCCAGCAGTGGGGGACAGGGAGGATCCTACAATGAGCAGTTCTTC. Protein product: CASSGGQGGSYNEQFF.

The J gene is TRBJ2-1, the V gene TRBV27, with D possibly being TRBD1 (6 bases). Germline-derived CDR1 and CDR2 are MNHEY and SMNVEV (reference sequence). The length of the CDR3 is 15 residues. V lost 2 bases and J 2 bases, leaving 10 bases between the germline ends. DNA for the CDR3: TGTGCCAGCAGTTTAAACAGGGACCCCTACAATGAGCAGTTCTTC. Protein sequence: CASSLNRDPYNEQFF.

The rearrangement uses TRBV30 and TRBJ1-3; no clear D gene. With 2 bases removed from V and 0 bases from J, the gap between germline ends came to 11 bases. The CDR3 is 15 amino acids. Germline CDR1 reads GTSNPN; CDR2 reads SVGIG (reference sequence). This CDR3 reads CAWSTSALSGNTIYF. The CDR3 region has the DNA TGTGCCTGGAGTACCAGTGCTCTCTCTGGAAACACCATATATTTT.

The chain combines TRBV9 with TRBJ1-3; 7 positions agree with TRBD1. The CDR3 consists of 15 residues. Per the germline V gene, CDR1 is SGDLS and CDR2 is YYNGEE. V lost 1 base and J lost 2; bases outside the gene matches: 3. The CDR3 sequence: CASSVSQGAGNTIYF. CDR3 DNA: TGTGCCAGCAGCGTAAGCCAGGGGGCTGGAAACACCATATATTTT.

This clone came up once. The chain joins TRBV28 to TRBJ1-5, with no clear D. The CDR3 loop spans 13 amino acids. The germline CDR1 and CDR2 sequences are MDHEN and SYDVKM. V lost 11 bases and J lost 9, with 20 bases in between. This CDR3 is CALTRAPGLPQHF. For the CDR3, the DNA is TGTGCCCTCACCCGGGCCCCGGGTCTGCCCCAGCATTTT.

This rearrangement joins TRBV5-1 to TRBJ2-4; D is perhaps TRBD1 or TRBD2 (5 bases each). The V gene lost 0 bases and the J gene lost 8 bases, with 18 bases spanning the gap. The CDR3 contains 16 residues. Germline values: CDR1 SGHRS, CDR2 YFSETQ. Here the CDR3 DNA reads TGCGCCAGCAGCTTGGTCCTGCAGGGATCCGGGGACATTCAGTACTTC. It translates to CASSLVLQGSGDIQYF. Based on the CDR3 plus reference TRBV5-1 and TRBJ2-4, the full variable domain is KAGVTQTPRYLIKTRGQQVTLSCSPISGHRSVSWYQQTPGQGLQFLFEYFSETQRNKGNFPGRFSGRQFSNSRSEMNVSTLELGDSALYLCASSLVLQGSGDIQYFGAGTRLSVL.

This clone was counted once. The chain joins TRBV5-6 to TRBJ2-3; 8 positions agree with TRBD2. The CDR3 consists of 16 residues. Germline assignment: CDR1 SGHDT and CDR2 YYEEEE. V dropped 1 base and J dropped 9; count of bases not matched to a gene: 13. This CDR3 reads CASSLFTGGRRDTQYF. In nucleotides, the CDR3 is TGTGCCAGCAGCTTGTTTACGGGGGGGCGAAGAGACACGCAGTATTTT.

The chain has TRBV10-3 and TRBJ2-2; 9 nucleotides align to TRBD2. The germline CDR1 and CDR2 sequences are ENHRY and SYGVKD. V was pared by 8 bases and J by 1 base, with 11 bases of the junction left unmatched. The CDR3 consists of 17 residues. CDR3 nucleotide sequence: TGTGCCATCGCGCGGATGACTAGCGGAGAGAACACCGGGGAGCTGTTTTTT. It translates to CAIARMTSGENTGELFF.

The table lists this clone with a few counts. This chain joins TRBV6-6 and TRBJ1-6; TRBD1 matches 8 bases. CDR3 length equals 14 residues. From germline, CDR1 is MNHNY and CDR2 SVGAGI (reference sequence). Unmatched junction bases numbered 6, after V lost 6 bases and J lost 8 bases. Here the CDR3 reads CASSPDRGDSPLHF. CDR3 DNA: TGTGCCAGCAGCCCCGACAGGGGTGATTCACCCCTCCACTTT.

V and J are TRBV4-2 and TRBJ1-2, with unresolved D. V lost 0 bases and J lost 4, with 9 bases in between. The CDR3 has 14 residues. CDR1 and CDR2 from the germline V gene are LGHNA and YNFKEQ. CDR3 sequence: CASSQDRTSYGYTF. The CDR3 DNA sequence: TGTGCCAGCAGCCAAGATAGGACCAGCTATGGCTACACCTTC.

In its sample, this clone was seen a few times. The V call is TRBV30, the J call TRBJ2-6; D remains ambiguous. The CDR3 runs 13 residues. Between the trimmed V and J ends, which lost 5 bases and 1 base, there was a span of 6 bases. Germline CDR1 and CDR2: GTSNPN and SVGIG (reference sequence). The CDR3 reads CAWERSGANVLTF. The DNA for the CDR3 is TGTGCCTGGGAAAGATCTGGGGCCAACGTCCTGACTTTC.

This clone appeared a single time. The CDR3 loop reads CASSKTSGTGVADTQYF. The CDR3 bases are TGTGCCAGCAGCAAGACGTCCGGGACAGGGGTTGCAGATACGCAGTATTTT. V and J are TRBV5-5 and TRBJ2-3, with 10 bases aligning to TRBD1. Germline V gene sequence: CDR1 SGHKS, CDR2 YYEKEE (reference sequence). The V segment lost 4 bases and the J segment 4 bases; nucleotides outside the gene matches: 12. The CDR3 has 17 residues.

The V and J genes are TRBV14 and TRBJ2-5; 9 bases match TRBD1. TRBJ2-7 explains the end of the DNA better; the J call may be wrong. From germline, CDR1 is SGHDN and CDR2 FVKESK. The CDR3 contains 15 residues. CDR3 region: CASSPQQGALGEQYF. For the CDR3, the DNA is TGTGCCAGCAGCCCGCAACAGGGGGCTTTGGGCGAGCAGTACTTC.

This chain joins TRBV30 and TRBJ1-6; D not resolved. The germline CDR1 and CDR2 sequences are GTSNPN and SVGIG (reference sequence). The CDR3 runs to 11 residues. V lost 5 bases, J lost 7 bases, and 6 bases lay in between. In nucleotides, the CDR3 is TGTGCCTGGTCCTCGAATTCACCCCTCCACTTT. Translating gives CAWSSNSPLHF. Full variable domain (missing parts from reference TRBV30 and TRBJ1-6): SQTIHQWPATLVQPVGSPLSLECTVEGTSNPNLYWYRQAAGRGLQLLFYSVGIGQISSEVPQNLSASRPQDRQFILSSKKLLLSDSGFYLCAWSSNSPLHFGNGTRLTVT.